The next 14 T cell receptor beta chains were all read from a single sample in a study of T cell responses to AZD1222 COVID-19 vaccine. Here immunoSEQ multiplex PCR was the method, and the copy in TCRdb shows in-frame clones only, minus some. The table lists 87,000 or so clones, 90% of them singletons. The sample was peripheral blood, taken on day 0 of AZD1222 vaccination. All receptors come from an adult in good health.

The chain combines TRBV10-3 with TRBJ1-6, with 9 positions matching TRBD1. Germline V lookup: CDR1 ENHRY, CDR2 SYGVKD. V lost 5 bases to trimming and J lost 9 bases; unmatched junction nucleotides: 5. The CDR3 is 14 amino acids. CDR3 coding DNA: TGTGCCATCAGTCGGACAGGGGTCTCTTCACCCCTCCACTTT. Residues: CAISRTGVSSPLHF.

The J gene is TRBJ2-1, the V gene TRBV7-3; TRBD1 agrees at 8 bases. CDR1 is SGHTA, CDR2 FQGTGA, per germline. With V trimmed by 0 bases and J by 7 bases, 5 bases remained unmatched. The length of the CDR3 is 15 residues. CDR3 sequence: CASSLTGQAFNEQFF. For the CDR3, the DNA is TGTGCCAGCAGCTTAACGGGACAGGCCTTTAATGAGCAGTTCTTC.

The chain uses TRBV27 and TRBJ1-2; D perhaps matches TRBD1 (5 bases). Germline CDR1 is MNHEY and CDR2 is SMNVEV (reference sequence). Trimming left V 6 bases short and J 6 bases short, with 17 bases between. There are 14 residues in the CDR3. The CDR3: CASRSEGIRHGYTF. The CDR3 nucleotides read TGTGCCAGCAGATCCGAGGGGATCCGACATGGCTACACCTTC.

The CDR3 loop reads CASSSNRGTYEQYF. CDR3 nucleotide sequence: TGTGCCAGCAGCTCCAACAGGGGTACCTACGAGCAGTACTTC. J is TRBJ2-7 and V is TRBV7-8; 7 positions agree with TRBD1. Germline-derived CDR1 and CDR2 are SGHVS and FQNEAQ. The CDR3 covers 14 residues. J was trimmed by 2 bases and V by 4 bases; bases with no gene match: 5.

The gene calls are TRBV29-1 and TRBJ2-1; 8 positions agree with TRBD2. V lost 1 base and J lost 6; bases outside the gene matches: 8. The germline gives CDR1 SQVTM, CDR2 ANQGSEA. The CDR3 totals 15 residues. The CDR3 is CSVEGTGLVGNEQFF. Written as DNA, the CDR3 is TGCAGCGTTGAAGGTACGGGACTAGTAGGCAATGAGCAGTTCTTC.

The chain uses TRBV7-2 and TRBJ1-6, with a weak D call TRBD1 (5 bases). Germline CDR1 and CDR2: SGHTA and FQGNSA. The V and J ends lost 4 bases and 7 bases respectively, with 11 bases between them. The CDR3 totals 14 residues. CDR3 loop: CASSSPGRNSPLHF. The CDR3 DNA follows: TGTGCCAGCAGCTCACCAGGGCGGAATTCACCCCTCCACTTT. Based on the CDR3 plus reference TRBV7-2 and TRBJ1-6, the full variable domain is GAGVSQSPSNKVTEKGKDVELRCDPISGHTALYWYRQSLGQGLEFLIYFQGNSAPDKSGLPSDRFSAERTGGSVSTLTIQRTQQEDSAVYLCASSSPGRNSPLHFGNGTRLTVT.

Only a few counts were recorded for this clone. V usage is TRBV27 and J usage is TRBJ1-6; 8 bases match TRBD1. The CDR3 totals 14 residues. CDR1 is MNHEY, CDR2 SMNVEV, per germline (reference sequence). V shed 4 bases, J shed 6 bases, and the junction held 2 bases outside the gene matches. The CDR3 nucleotides are TGTGCCAGCAGTTCGGACAGGGCTAATTCACCCCTCCACTTT. Translation gives CASSSDRANSPLHF.

The chain employs TRBV7-8 and TRBJ1-4; TRBD1 is a possible D gene (5 bases). Germline V gene lookup returns CDR1 SGHVS and CDR2 FQNEAQ. The CDR3 runs to 14 residues. Between the trimmed V and J ends, which lost 7 bases and 3 bases, there was a span of 12 bases. CDR3 amino acids: CASTGGGSNEKLFF. The CDR3 region has the DNA TGTGCCAGCACCGGGGGGGGGTCTAATGAAAAACTGTTTTTT.

The chain joins TRBV5-1 to TRBJ2-3; TRBD1 matches 9 bases. Germline CDR1 is SGHRS and CDR2 is YFSETQ. The CDR3 is 16 amino acids. V was clipped by 5 bases and J by 2 bases; unmatched bases: 9. The CDR3 protein is CASSPTTGGVTDTQYF. The CDR3 DNA reads as TGCGCCAGCAGTCCTACGACAGGGGGTGTCACAGATACGCAGTATTTT.

Points on this clone: At one of its ends the junction is not consistent with the germline gene, which may arise from a read error. This chain connects TRBV7-7 to TRBJ2-5; no reliable D call. Germline lookup yields CDR1 SSHAT and CDR2 FNYEAQ (reference sequence). This CDR3 comprises 15 residues. CDR3 nucleotide sequence: TGTGCTAGCAGACCCCCCCCCTCGAACCAAGAGACCCAGTACTTC. The encoded protein is CASRPPPSNQETQYF.

The rearrangement links TRBV7-3 to TRBJ2-3; maybe TRBD1 (6 bases). V dropped 8 bases and J dropped 12 bases, with 15 bases sitting between them. Germline V CDR1 and CDR2: SGHTA, FQGTGA. CDR3 size: 11 residues. The CDR3 region has the DNA TGTGCCAGCGGGTACCAGGGGTACCAGTATTTT. Protein product: CASGYQGYQYF.

The rearrangement links TRBV19 to TRBJ2-5; 12 bases agree with TRBD1. Germline CDR1 LNHDA, CDR2 SQIVND (reference sequence). This CDR3 contains 14 residues. V was pared by 7 bases and J by 4 bases, with 4 bases of the junction left unmatched. The chain's CDR3 is CASNKGQGAETQYF. CDR3 coding DNA: TGTGCCAGTAACAAGGGACAGGGGGCAGAGACCCAGTACTTC.

The chain is built from TRBV5-1 and TRBJ2-1; D is possibly TRBD1 or TRBD2 (5 bases each). The CDR3 is made up of 15 amino acids. V was shortened by 1 base and J by 3 bases, with 11 bases between the two germline ends. Germline V gene sequence: CDR1 SGHRS, CDR2 YFSETQ. CDR3 DNA sequence: TGCGCCAGCAGCTTGAATGGGGCGGGCTACAATGAGCAGTTCTTC. Translated: CASSLNGAGYNEQFF.

The J gene is TRBJ1-5, the V gene TRBV15; TRBD1 might be the D (6 bases). V lost 1 base and J lost 7, with 14 bases in between. This CDR3 region has 15 residues. The germline CDR1 and CDR2 sequences are LNHNV and YYDKDF (reference sequence). Here the CDR3 reads CATSRVGGRDQPQHF. The CDR3 DNA is TGTGCCACCAGCAGAGTAGGGGGGCGTGACCAGCCCCAGCATTTT.